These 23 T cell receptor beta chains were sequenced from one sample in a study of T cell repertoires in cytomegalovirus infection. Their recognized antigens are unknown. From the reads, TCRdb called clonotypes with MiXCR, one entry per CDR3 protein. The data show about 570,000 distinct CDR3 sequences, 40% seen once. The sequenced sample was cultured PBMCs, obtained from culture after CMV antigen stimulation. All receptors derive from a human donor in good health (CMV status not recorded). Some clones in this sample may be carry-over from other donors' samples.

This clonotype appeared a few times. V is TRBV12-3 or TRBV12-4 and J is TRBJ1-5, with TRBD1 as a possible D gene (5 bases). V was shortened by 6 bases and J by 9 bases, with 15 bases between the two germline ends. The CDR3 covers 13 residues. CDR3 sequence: CASRRTRRGPQHF. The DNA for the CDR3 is TGTGCCAGCAGGAGGACACGGAGGGGGCCCCAGCATTTT.

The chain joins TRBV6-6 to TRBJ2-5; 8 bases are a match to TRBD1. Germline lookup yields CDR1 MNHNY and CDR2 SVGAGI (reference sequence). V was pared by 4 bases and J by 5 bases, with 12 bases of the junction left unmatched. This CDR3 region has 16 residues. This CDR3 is CASSSPDRGGGETQYF. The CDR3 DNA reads TGTGCCAGCAGTTCCCCCGACAGGGGAGGTGGGGAGACCCAGTACTTC.

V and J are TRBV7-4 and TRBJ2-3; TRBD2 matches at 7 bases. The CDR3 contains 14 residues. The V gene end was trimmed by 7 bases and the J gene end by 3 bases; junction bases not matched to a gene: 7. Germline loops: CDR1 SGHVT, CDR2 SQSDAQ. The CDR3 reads CASIGASGTDTQYF. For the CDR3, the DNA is TGTGCCAGCATCGGGGCTAGCGGAACAGATACGCAGTATTTT.

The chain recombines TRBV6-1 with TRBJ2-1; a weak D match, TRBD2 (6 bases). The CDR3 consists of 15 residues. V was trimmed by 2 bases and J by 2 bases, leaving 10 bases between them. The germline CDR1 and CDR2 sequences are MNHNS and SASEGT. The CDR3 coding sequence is TGTGCCAGCAGTGAAACGGGAGAGCCCTACAATGAGCAGTTCTTC. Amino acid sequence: CASSETGEPYNEQFF.

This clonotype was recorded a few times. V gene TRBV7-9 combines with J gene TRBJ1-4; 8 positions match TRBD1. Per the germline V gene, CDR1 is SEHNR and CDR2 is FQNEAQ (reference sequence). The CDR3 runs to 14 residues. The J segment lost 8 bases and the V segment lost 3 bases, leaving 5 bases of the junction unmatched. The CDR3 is CASSFGTGLEKLFF. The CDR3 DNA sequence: TGTGCCAGCAGCTTTGGGACAGGACTAGAAAAACTGTTTTTT.

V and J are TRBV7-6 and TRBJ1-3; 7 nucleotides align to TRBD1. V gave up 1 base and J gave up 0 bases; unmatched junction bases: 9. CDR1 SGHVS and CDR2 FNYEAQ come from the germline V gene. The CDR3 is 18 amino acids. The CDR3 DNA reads TGTGCCAGCAGCTTAGACAGGGGTGGCAGACACTCTGGAAACACCATATATTTT. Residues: CASSLDRGGRHSGNTIYF.

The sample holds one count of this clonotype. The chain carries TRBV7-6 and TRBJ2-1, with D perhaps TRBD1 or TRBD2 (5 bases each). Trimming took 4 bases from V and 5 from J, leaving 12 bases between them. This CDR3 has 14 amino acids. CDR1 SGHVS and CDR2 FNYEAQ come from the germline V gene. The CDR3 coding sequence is TGTGCCAGCAGCTCGTCCGGGGCGAACAATGAGCAGTTCTTC. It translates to CASSSSGANNEQFF. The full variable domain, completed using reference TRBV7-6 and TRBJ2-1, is GAGVSQSPRYKVTKRGQDVALRCDPISGHVSLYWYRQALGQGPEFLTYFNYEAQQDKSGLPNDRFSAERPEGSISTLTIQRTEQRDSAMYRCASSSSGANNEQFFGPGTRLTVL.

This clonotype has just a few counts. DNA of the CDR3: TGTGCCAGCAGCCGGATCGGGACAGGGGGCTACGAGCAGTACTTC. Translation: CASSRIGTGGYEQYF. V and J are TRBV7-2 and TRBJ2-7, with TRBD1 identical over 11 bases. Germline assignment: CDR1 SGHTA and CDR2 FQGNSA. Unmatched junction bases numbered 6, after V lost 5 bases and J lost 3 bases. The CDR3 sequence is 15 residues long. The full variable domain, rest sourced from reference TRBV7-2 and TRBJ2-7, is GAGVSQSPSNKVTEKGKDVELRCDPISGHTALYWYRQSLGQGLEFLIYFQGNSAPDKSGLPSDRFSAERTGGSVSTLTIQRTQQEDSAVYLCASSRIGTGGYEQYFGPGTRLTVT.

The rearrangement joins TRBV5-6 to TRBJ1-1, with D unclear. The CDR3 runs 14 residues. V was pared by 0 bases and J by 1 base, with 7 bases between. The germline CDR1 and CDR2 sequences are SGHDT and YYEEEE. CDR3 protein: CASSLGPRNTEAFF. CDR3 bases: TGTGCCAGCAGCTTGGGTCCCCGGAACACTGAAGCTTTCTTT.

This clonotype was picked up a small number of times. CDR3 DNA sequence: TGTGCCAGCAGCTTAGGTCTTCGGGGCTCCTACGAGCAGTACTTC. This gives the protein CASSLGLRGSYEQYF. This chain links TRBV7-2 with TRBJ2-7; the D gene is possibly TRBD2 (5 bases). CDR1 SGHTA and CDR2 FQGNSA come from the germline V gene. The CDR3 runs 15 residues. V was shortened by 1 base and J by 0 bases, with 10 bases between the two germline ends. The variable domain in full, with the rest retrieved from reference TRBV7-2 and TRBJ2-7, is GAGVSQSPSNKVTEKGKDVELRCDPISGHTALYWYRQSLGQGLEFLIYFQGNSAPDKSGLPSDRFSAERTGGSVSTLTIQRTQQEDSAVYLCASSLGLRGSYEQYFGPGTRLTVT.

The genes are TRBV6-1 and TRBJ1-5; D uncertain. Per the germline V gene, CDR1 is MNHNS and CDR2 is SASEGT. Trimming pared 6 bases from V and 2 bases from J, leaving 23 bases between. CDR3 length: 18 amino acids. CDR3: CASSLYPRTNTGNQPQHF. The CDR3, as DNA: TGTGCCAGCAGCCTTTACCCACGGACGAATACTGGCAATCAGCCCCAGCATTTT.

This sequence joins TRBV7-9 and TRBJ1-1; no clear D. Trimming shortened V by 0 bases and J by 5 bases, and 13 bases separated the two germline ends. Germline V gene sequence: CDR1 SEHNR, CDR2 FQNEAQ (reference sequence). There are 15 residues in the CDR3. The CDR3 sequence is CASSLAGRVVTEAFF. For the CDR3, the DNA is TGTGCCAGCAGCTTAGCAGGTAGGGTGGTGACTGAAGCTTTCTTT. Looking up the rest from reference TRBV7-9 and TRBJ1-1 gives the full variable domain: DTGVSQNPRHKITKRGQNVTFRCDPISEHNRLYWYRQTLGQGPEFLTYFQNEAQLEKSRLLSDRFSAERPKGSFSTLEIQRTEQGDSAMYLCASSLAGRVVTEAFFGQGTRLTVV.

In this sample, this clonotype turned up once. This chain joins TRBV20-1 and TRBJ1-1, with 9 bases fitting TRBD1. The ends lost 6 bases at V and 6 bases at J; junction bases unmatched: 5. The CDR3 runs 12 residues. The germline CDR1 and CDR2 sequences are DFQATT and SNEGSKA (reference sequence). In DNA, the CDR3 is TGCAGTGCCTTACAGGGGGCCTCTGAAGCTTTCTTT. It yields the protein CSALQGASEAFF.

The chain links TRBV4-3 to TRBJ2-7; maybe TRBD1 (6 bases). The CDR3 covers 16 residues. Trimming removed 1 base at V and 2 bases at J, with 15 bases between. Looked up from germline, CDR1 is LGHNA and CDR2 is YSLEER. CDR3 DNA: TGCGCCAGCAGCCAAGGTCCTCAGGGGTACACCTACGAGCAGTACTTC. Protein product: CASSQGPQGYTYEQYF.

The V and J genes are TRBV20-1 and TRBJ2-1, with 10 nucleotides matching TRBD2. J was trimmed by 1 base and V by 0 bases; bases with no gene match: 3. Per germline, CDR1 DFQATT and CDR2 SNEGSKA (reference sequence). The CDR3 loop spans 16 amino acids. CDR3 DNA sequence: TGCAGTGCTAGAGATATAGCGGGGGGTTCCTACAATGAGCAGTTCTTC. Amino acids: CSARDIAGGSYNEQFF.

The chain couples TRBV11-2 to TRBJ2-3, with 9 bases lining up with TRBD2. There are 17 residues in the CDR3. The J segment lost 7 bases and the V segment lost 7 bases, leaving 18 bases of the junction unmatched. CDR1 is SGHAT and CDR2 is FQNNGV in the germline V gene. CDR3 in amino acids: CASTKRRGAGGQNTQYF. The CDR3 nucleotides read TGTGCCAGCACCAAAAGGAGGGGGGCGGGGGGGCAAAATACGCAGTATTTT.

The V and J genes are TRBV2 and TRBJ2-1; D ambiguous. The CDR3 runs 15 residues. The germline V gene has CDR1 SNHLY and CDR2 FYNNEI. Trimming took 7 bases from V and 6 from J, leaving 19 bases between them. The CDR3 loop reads CASNLKGIPPNEQFF. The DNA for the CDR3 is TGTGCCAGCAACTTAAAAGGGATCCCGCCCAATGAGCAGTTCTTC.

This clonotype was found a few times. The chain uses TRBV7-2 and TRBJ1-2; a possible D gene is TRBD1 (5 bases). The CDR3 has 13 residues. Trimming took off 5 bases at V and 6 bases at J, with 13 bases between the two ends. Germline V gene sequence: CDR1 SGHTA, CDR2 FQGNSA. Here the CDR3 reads CASSLTTDNGYTF. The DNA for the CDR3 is TGTGCCAGCAGCCTGACGACAGACAATGGCTACACCTTC.

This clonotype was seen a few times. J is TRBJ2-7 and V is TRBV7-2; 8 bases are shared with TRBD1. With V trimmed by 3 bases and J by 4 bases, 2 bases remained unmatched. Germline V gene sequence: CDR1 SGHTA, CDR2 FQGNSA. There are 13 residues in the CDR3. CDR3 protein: CASSFTGGYEQYF. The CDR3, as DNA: TGTGCCAGCAGCTTCACAGGGGGGTACGAGCAGTACTTC.

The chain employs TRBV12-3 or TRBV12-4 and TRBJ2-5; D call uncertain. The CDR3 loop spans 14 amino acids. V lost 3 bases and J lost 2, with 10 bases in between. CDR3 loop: CASSFSDKQETQYF. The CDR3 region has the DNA TGTGCCAGCAGTTTTTCCGATAAACAAGAGACCCAGTACTTC.

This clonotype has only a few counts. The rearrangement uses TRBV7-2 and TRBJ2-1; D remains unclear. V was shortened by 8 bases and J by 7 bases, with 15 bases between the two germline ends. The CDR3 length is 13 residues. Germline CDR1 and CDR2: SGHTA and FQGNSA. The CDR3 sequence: CASGLVGSNEQFF. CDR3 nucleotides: TGTGCCAGCGGTCTGGTCGGGTCAAATGAGCAGTTCTTC.

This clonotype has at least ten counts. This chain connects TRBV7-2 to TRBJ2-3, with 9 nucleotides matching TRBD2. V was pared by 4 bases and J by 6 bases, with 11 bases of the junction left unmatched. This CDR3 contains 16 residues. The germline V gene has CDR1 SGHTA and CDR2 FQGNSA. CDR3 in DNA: TGTGCCAGCAGCTCGGGGGCGGCTAGCGGGGATGATACGCAGTATTTT. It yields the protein CASSSGAASGDDTQYF.

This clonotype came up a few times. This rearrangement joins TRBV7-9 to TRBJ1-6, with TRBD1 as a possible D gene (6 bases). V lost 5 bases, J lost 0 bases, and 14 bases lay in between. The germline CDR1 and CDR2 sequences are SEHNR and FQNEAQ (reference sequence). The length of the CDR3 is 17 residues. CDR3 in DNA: TGTGCCAGCAGCCCAGGGGCGGTGAGCTCCTATAATTCACCCCTCCACTTT. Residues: CASSPGAVSSYNSPLHF.